This T cell receptor (beta chain) is drawn from a study of cytomegalovirus exposure and HLA in healthy donors. The length of the CDR3 is 13 residues. Trimming removed 3 bases at V and 8 bases at J, with 13 bases between. The germline gives CDR1 MGHDK, CDR2 SYGVNS. Both 60 Vbeta primers and 13 Jbeta primers went into the PCR. Produced via immunoSEQ multiplex PCR; TCRdb's table is partial and in-frame only. The table lists approximately 190,000 clones, over 60% of them singletons. The chain combines TRBV25-1 with TRBJ1-2; a weak D match, TRBD1 (6 bases). Source material: PBMCs. The source of this sequence is a woman in her 30s in good health and CMV-seropositive. CDR3 in DNA: TGTGCCAGCAGTGAGACCGACAGGTTGGGCTACACCTTC. This translates into CASSETDRLGYTF.